This T cell receptor beta chain was identified in a study of blood T cell repertoires in COVID-19 (dated by TCRdb to 2020 to 2022). With regard to the full study: The collaborator samples originated in the United States, Italy and Spain and spanned the acute and convalescent phases of COVID-19. The material from the prospective study consisted of cDNA or gDNA derived from T cells, B-cell-depleted T cells, or PBMCs. Subjects who had been exposed to COVID-19, were actively infected with it, or had recovered from it provided the deeply sampled blood TCRbeta repertoires that made up the dataset. The repertoires were released in a freely available public database meant as a resource for research on the immune response to SARS-CoV-2. The samples were drawn from the first 160 participants of the ongoing ImmuneRACE study and from about 1,200 subjects provided by 6 global collaborators. Sample metadata almost always included a de-identified subject ID, COVID-19 status, age in years and sex. HLA class I and class II types, where available, came from metadata supplied by the sample provider rather than from assay-based typing. The paper as a whole reports these results and caveats: The quantity of clinical and demographic metadata differed by source and by participant and was supplied without curation.

Each collaborating institution followed its own protocols to collect whole blood in K2EDTA tubes. For TCRbeta analysis, collaborators shipped samples in one of three forms: frozen whole blood, isolated PBMCs, or DNA extracted from either of those sample types. CDR1 and CDR2, per the germline V gene, are SQVTM and ANQGSEA. V and J are trimmed by 7 bases and 3 bases, and the gene matches miss 6 bases of the junction. The CDR3 contains 12 residues, cysteine and phenylalanine counted. The sequence is cut down to CDR3 DNA, 36 bases in frame from base 1. TCRbeta CDR3 regions were amplified from genomic DNA using the immunoSEQ Assay, a bias-controlled multiplex PCR. The authors processed their data as follows. Nucleated cell counts per sample were estimated from amplification of reference gene primers within the assay. To quantify the absolute abundance of each unique TCRbeta CDR3 rearrangement, sequence reads were collapsed and filtered. For each sample, productive Simpson clonality was calculated as the square root of Simpson's diversity index over productive rearrangements. The table was pulled from immuneACCESS by TCRdb, which kept in-frame rearrangements only. Such tables lose some clones; where checked, under half of the loss comes from unresolved V genes, and the rest has no known cause. V and J calls and clone size are those listed in that table; D and trimming were worked out from the DNA. Here the sample has 100,000 to 150,000 clones; about four fifths occur a single time. Of the sample, about 9.9% falls within the top ten clones.

On this clone: The target of this receptor is not known. No base quality information exists; no much larger clone differs at one position.

Sequencing used peripheral blood. The receptor comes from a middle-aged man with active or convalescent COVID-19. The chain employs TRBV29-1 and TRBJ2-7, with 7 bases matching TRBD1. For the CDR3, the sequence is CSARDSLYEQYF. The DNA reads as follows: TGCAGCGCCCGGGACAGTCTCTACGAGCAGTACTTC.